The sequence of this TCR beta chain was determined in a study of CD8+CD57+ T cells in acquired aplastic anemia. The overall study: Sorted CD4+ and CD8+ cells yielded 3.2 ug of DNA on average. Among healthy donors, CD4+ cells averaged roughly 11 million reads.

Findings and caveats of the study: Twenty-nine was the count of CD8+ CDR3 sequences that patients shared with controls.

Genomic DNA, serving as template, underwent TCR beta VDJ and CDR3 profiling. TCRdb processed the reads anew with MiXCR; each CDR3 protein has one entry. The sample carries about 190,000 distinct CDR3 sequences, approximately 50% recorded once. Germline V lookup: CDR1 SEHNR, CDR2 FQNEAQ (reference sequence). Trimming took off 3 bases at V and 1 base at J, with 12 bases between the two ends. This CDR3 has 15 amino acids. Regarding this clonotype: Its antigen is undetermined.

The chain couples TRBV7-9 to TRBJ1-1, with D maybe TRBD1 (6 bases). The receptor's source is a human donor in good health, serving as a control. Sequencing used sorted CD4+, CD8+, or CD8+CD57+ T cells (not recorded which) from PBMCs. CDR3 region: CASSLGAGTNTEAFF. CDR3 bases: TGTGCCAGCAGCTTGGGGGCTGGGACGAACACTGAAGCTTTCTTT.